One T cell receptor (beta chain) is described in this entry. Its cognate antigen is unknown. These data originate in a study of OX40 agonist ivuxolimab in advanced cancers. General study points: At doses 0.1 to 3.0 mg/kg, CD4+ and CD8+ clones expanded.

V was pared by 0 bases and J by 2 bases, with 8 bases between. Germline V gene sequence: CDR1 SEHNR, CDR2 FQNEAQ (reference sequence). The CDR3 has 14 residues. Libraries were prepared by immunoSEQ multiplex PCR; TCRdb keeps only in-frame clonotypes and omits some of them. The repertoire holds 30,000 to 45,000 clones, 82% seen once, with about 1.7% in the top ten. Sequencing used CD4+ or CD8+ T cells sorted from blood, obtained in a trial of the OX40 agonist ivuxolimab. The chain uses TRBV7-9 and TRBJ2-7; D unclear. The source of this sequence is an adult with an advanced solid tumor such as melanoma, head and neck, liver or kidney cancer. The CDR3 region has the DNA TGTGCCAGCAGCTTAGCCGGCCCTACCTACGAGCAGTACTTC. Protein sequence: CASSLAGPTYEQYF.